One sample yielded the 17 T cell receptor beta chains listed below, sequenced in a study of neurological immune-mediated disorders. TCRdb itself ran the 5' RACE reads through MiXCR, one entry per CDR3 protein. The sample shows about 39,000 distinct CDR3 sequences, 7% to 8.5% of them seen only once. Sequenced sample: CD4+ T cells from blood. The receptors derive from a man aged 50 or older in good health.

This clonotype was seen more than once but under ten times. The chain carries TRBV20-1 and TRBJ2-7, with TRBD2 identical over 12 bases. With 3 bases clipped from V and 7 bases from J, the junction kept 10 bases outside the gene matches. From germline, CDR1 is DFQATT and CDR2 SNEGSKA (reference sequence). CDR3 length: 15 residues. CDR3 bases: TGCAGTGCTAGTTCCGGGACTAGCGGGCCGTTGGAGCAGTACTTC. This translates into CSASSGTSGPLEQYF.

This clonotype was seen repeatedly, ten times or more. V usage is TRBV5-1 and J usage is TRBJ2-5; D is perhaps TRBD2 (6 bases). The CDR3 loop spans 13 amino acids. The germline V gene encodes CDR1 SGHRS and CDR2 YFSETQ. Trimming left V 0 bases short and J 4 bases short, with 7 bases between. The CDR3 sequence is CASSLVEGETQYF. CDR3 nucleotides: TGCGCCAGCAGCTTGGTGGAGGGAGAGACCCAGTACTTC.

This clonotype was seen ten or more times. This rearrangement joins TRBV6-5 to TRBJ2-7; TRBD2 matches at 10 bases. With 1 base clipped from V and 7 bases from J, the junction kept 7 bases outside the gene matches. The CDR3 length is 15 residues. CDR1 is MNHEY, CDR2 SVGAGI, per germline. The CDR3 sequence is CASSYFPGLASEQYF. The CDR3 DNA is TGTGCCAGCAGTTACTTCCCGGGACTAGCGTCTGAGCAGTACTTC.

DNA of the CDR3: TGTGCCACCTCGGGGGGAAGAGCCTACGAGCAGTACTTC. Amino acids: CATSGGRAYEQYF. This chain links TRBV15 with TRBJ2-7, with 7 bases identical to TRBD2. CDR3 length equals 13 residues. V was pared by 8 bases and J by 2 bases, with 6 bases of the junction left unmatched. Germline-derived CDR1 and CDR2 are LNHNV and YYDKDF (reference sequence). The whole variable domain, remainder taken from reference TRBV15 and TRBJ2-7, is DAMVIQNPRYQVTQFGKPVTLSCSQTLNHNVMYWYQQKSSQAPKLLFHYYDKDFNNEADTPDNFQSRRPNTSFCFLDIRSPGLGDTAMYLCATSGGRAYEQYFGPGTRLTVT.

This clonotype was seen many times. The CDR3 bases are TGTGCCAGCAGTGGCCCTTTTCCCCTCCACTTT. Translated, it gives CASSGPFPLHF. The J gene is TRBJ1-6, the V gene TRBV12-3 or TRBV12-4; no reliable D call. This CDR3 comprises 11 residues. V lost 5 bases and J lost 13, with 9 bases in between.

This clonotype was recorded at least ten times. This sequence joins TRBV5-1 and TRBJ1-3; possibly TRBD1 for D (5 bases). The CDR3 totals 15 residues. With 0 bases removed from V and 0 bases from J, the gap between germline ends came to 7 bases. Germline CDR1 SGHRS, CDR2 YFSETQ. CDR3 residues: CASSLEGTSGNTIYF. CDR3 sequence (DNA): TGCGCCAGCAGCTTGGAGGGGACCTCTGGAAACACCATATATTTT.

CDR3 in amino acids: CSATGTSGIRSYEQYF. The CDR3 DNA reads as TGCAGTGCTACGGGGACTAGCGGGATCAGGTCCTACGAGCAGTACTTC. This rearrangement joins TRBV20-1 to TRBJ2-7; 13 nucleotides match TRBD2. J was trimmed by 1 base and V by 4 bases; bases with no gene match: 7. The CDR3 has 16 residues. Looked up from germline, CDR1 is DFQATT and CDR2 is SNEGSKA (reference sequence).

Many counts were recorded for this clonotype. The J gene is TRBJ2-1, the V gene TRBV20-1; 12 bases match TRBD2. V lost 0 bases and J lost 0; bases outside the gene matches: 9. The germline gives CDR1 DFQATT, CDR2 SNEGSKA (reference sequence). The CDR3 length is 19 residues. This CDR3 is CSARDLLAGGLSSYNEQFF. The CDR3 DNA reads TGCAGTGCTAGAGATCTACTAGCGGGAGGTTTGAGCTCCTACAATGAGCAGTTCTTC.

The chain uses TRBV20-1 and TRBJ2-7, with 8 bases identical to TRBD2. The CDR3 is 13 amino acids. J gave up 2 bases and V 6 bases, and 6 bases lay outside the gene matches. Germline CDR1 reads DFQATT; CDR2 reads SNEGSKA (reference sequence). The CDR3 DNA follows: TGCAGTGCACAATATAGCGGGACCTACGAGCAGTACTTC. It translates to CSAQYSGTYEQYF.

This clonotype was counted ten times or more. The V gene is TRBV28, the J gene TRBJ2-7; 8 bases agree with TRBD2. There are 15 residues in the CDR3. The V gene's germline CDR1 is MDHEN and CDR2 SYDVKM. V gave up 8 bases and J gave up 3 bases; unmatched junction bases: 12. This chain's CDR3 is CASGSTGGQNYEQYF. The CDR3 DNA sequence: TGTGCCAGCGGCTCGACGGGAGGGCAAAACTACGAGCAGTACTTC. Filled out from reference TRBV28 and TRBJ2-7, the complete variable domain reads DVKVTQSSRYLVKRTGEKVFLECVQDMDHENMFWYRQDPGLGLRLIYFSYDVKMKEKGDIPEGYSVSREKKERFSLILESASTNQTSMYLCASGSTGGQNYEQYFGPGTRLTVT.

This clonotype was seen many times. The CDR3: CATSRDAGRGIQLFF. For the CDR3, the DNA is TGTGCCACCAGCAGAGATGCGGGCAGGGGGATTCAACTGTTTTTT. The rearrangement joins TRBV15 to TRBJ1-4; 7 bases agree with TRBD1. The CDR3 spans 15 residues. V gave up 0 bases and J gave up 12 bases; unmatched junction bases: 10. The germline gives CDR1 LNHNV, CDR2 YYDKDF (reference sequence).

This clonotype was counted ten times or more. This chain uses TRBV5-1 with TRBJ1-6; D may be TRBD1 (5 bases). The CDR3 totals 14 residues. Germline CDR1 reads SGHRS; CDR2 reads YFSETQ. V lost 4 bases and J 7 bases, leaving 12 bases between the germline ends. The CDR3 coding sequence is TGCGCCAGCAGCCGGGACGGGAGGAATTCACCCCTCCACTTT. Residues: CASSRDGRNSPLHF.

This clonotype was seen ten or more times. The chain employs TRBV5-1 and TRBJ1-2; D gene ambiguous. The CDR3 sequence is 12 residues long. Deletions cut 7 bases from V and 4 bases from J, with 11 bases between. Germline-derived CDR1 and CDR2 are SGHRS and YFSETQ. CDR3 DNA sequence: TGCGCCAGCTCCACAGACGCCTATGGCTACACCTTC. Residues: CASSTDAYGYTF.

In this sample, this clonotype turned up many times. V gene TRBV29-1 combines with J gene TRBJ2-1, with D perhaps TRBD1 (6 bases). CDR3 size: 14 residues. The germline V gene has CDR1 SQVTM and CDR2 ANQGSEA. Trimming cost V 6 bases and J 9 bases, with 21 bases left between them. The CDR3 loop is CSVVEGGYSFEQFF. DNA for the CDR3: TGCAGCGTCGTCGAAGGGGGTTATTCTTTTGAGCAGTTCTTC.

This clonotype was counted ten times or more. The DNA for the CDR3 is TGTGCCAGCAGCCTTCAGAAGAATGAGCAGTTCTTC. Amino acid sequence: CASSLQKNEQFF. The chain has TRBV7-2 and TRBJ2-1; D is unclear. CDR1 and CDR2 (germline): SGHTA, FQGNSA. V lost 5 bases and J lost 7, with 9 bases in between. This CDR3 spans 12 amino acids.

At least ten counts were recorded for this clonotype. The rearrangement links TRBV29-1 to TRBJ2-1; 7 bases line up with TRBD1. The CDR3 is 14 amino acids. V lost 8 bases and J lost 6; bases outside the gene matches: 13. Germline lookup yields CDR1 SQVTM and CDR2 ANQGSEA. The CDR3 sequence: CSTAGTAFFNEQFF. In nucleotides, the CDR3 is TGCAGCACAGCCGGGACAGCCTTCTTCAATGAGCAGTTCTTC.

The chain couples TRBV28 to TRBJ2-2; D gene uncertain. Germline V gene lookup returns CDR1 MDHEN and CDR2 SYDVKM. Trimming cost V 11 bases and J 5 bases, with 9 bases left between them. The CDR3 runs to 11 residues. CDR3 sequence: CASRWTGELFF. CDR3 DNA: TGTGCCTCCCGCTGGACCGGGGAGCTGTTTTTT.